The T cell receptor (beta chain) described here comes from a study of blood T cell repertoires in COVID-19. Germline V gives CDR1 SGHTA, CDR2 FQGTGA. This CDR3 has 20 amino acids. V lost 4 bases to trimming and J lost 0 bases; unmatched junction nucleotides: 13. Produced via immunoSEQ multiplex PCR; TCRdb's table is partial and in-frame only. The sample shows a few hundred thousand clones, 85% to 90% of them seen only once. The source material was peripheral blood. The clonotype was recovered from a middle-aged woman with COVID-19, enrolled during active disease. V is TRBV7-3 and J is TRBJ2-1; 12 nucleotides align to TRBD2. CDR3 in DNA: TGTGCCAGCAGCTCAAAGTCGACTAGCGGGAGTGTGAGCTCCTACAATGAGCAGTTCTTC. Protein: CASSSKSTSGSVSSYNEQFF.